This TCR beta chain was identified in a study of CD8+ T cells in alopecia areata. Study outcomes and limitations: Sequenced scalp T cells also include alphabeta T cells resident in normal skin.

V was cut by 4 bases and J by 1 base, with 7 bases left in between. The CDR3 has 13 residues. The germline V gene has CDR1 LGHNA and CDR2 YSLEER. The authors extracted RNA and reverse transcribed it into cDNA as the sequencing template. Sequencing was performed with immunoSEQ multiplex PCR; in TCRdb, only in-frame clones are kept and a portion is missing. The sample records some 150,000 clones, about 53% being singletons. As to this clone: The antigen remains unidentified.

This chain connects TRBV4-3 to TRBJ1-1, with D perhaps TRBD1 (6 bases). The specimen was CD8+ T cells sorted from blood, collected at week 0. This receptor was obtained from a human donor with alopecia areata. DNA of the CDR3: TGCGCCAGCAGCCCGACAGGGAACACTGAAGCTTTCTTT. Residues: CASSPTGNTEAFF.